This T cell receptor (beta chain) was recovered during a study of identical twins. Study-wide results and caveats: Because invariant MAIT and iNKT cells could be present, zero-insertion analyses could be partly confounded.

Germline-derived CDR1 and CDR2 are SGDLS and YYNGEE. The CDR3 extends over 15 amino acids. V was clipped by 0 bases and J by 4 bases, with 12 bases between them. The authors used template switching to add a universal primer site and gave cDNA unique molecular identifiers. TCRdb reprocessed the 5' RACE reads via MiXCR and lists one record per CDR3 protein. The sample records 600,000 to 850,000 distinct CDR3 sequences, 15% to 20% being singletons. Everyone who gave samples was a healthy Caucasian. As for this clonotype: Its antigen is currently unknown.

The sample also formed part of further work on T cells expressing NK-cell markers. That study reports: The dominant NKG2C+ clonotypes represented about 1.0-7.5% of CD8+ T cells in six donors.

The J gene is TRBJ2-3, the V gene TRBV9; the D is unclear. The receptor was isolated from a woman between 18 and 29 years old in good health. The sequenced material came from PBMCs. The CDR3 here is CASSVAFAASDTQYF. CDR3 bases: TGTGCCAGCAGCGTAGCTTTCGCAGCTTCAGATACGCAGTATTTT.